A selection of T cell receptor beta chains follows, all from one sample in a study of cytomegalovirus exposure and HLA in healthy donors. The protocol was immunoSEQ multiplex PCR, while the TCRdb copy is restricted to in-frame clones and leaves out a portion. The sample has over 80,000 clones, approximately 80% seen once. Sequenced input: PBMCs. The receptors were sampled from a man aged 50 to 59 in good health and CMV-seronegative. Each CDR3 is given without its conserved first and last residue. The order of the fields is V gene, CDR3 protein.

>TRBV5-1
ASSEGGQDHQPQH
>TRBV6-5
ASSWGQNTEAF
>TRBV19
ASSPRSGQVWNQPQH
>TRBV2
ASSTQTGNTEAF
>TRBV28
ASQDRGYGYT
>TRBV28
ASIQGGGANVLT
>TRBV10-2
ASSGTGHREQY
>TRBV5-4
ASSPSGGTGTDTQY
>TRBV18
ASSLQGLDYGYT
>TRBV19
ASSIRWANQPQH
>TRBV2
ASTTSYEQF
>TRBV2
ASTPDAGSNQPQH
>TRBV27
ASSKGDTEAF